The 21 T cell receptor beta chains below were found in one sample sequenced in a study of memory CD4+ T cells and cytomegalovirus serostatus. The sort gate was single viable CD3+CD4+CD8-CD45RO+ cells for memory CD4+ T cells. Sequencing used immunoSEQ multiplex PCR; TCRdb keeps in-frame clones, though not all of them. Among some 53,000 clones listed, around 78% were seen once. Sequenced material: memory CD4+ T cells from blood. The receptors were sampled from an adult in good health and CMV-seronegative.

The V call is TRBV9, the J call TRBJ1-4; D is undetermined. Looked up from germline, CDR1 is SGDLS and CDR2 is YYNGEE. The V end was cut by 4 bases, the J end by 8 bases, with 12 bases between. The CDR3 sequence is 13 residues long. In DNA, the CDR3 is TGTGCCAGCAGCACCGGGAGAGACGAAAAACTGTTTTTT. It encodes CASSTGRDEKLFF. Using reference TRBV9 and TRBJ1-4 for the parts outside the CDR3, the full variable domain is DSGVTQTPKHLITATGQRVTLRCSPRSGDLSVYWYQQSLDQGLQFLIQYYNGEERAKGNILERFSAQQFPDLHSELNLSSLELGDSALYFCASSTGRDEKLFFGSGTQLSVL.

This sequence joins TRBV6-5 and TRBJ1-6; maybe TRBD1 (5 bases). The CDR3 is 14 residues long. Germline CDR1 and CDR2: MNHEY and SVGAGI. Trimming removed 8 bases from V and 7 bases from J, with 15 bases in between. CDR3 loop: CASRATASNSPLHF. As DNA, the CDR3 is TGTGCCAGCCGGGCGACAGCTTCAAATTCACCCCTCCACTTT.

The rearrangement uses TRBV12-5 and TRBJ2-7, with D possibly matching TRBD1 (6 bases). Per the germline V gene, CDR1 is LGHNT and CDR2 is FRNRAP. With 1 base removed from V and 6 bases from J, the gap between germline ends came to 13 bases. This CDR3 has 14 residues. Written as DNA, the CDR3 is TGTGCTAGTGGTTTGGACCGACAGGTGAGCGAGCAGTACTTC. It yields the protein CASGLDRQVSEQYF.

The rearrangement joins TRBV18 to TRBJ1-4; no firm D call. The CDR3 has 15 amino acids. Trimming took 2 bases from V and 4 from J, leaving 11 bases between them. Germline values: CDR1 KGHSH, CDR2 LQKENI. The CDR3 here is CASSPSGSGNEKLFF. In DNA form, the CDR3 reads TGTGCCAGCTCACCATCTGGGTCGGGTAATGAAAAACTGTTTTTT.

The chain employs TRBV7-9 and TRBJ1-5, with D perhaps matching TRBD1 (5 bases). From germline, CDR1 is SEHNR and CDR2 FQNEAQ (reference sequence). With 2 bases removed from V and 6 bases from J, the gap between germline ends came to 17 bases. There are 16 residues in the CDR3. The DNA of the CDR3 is TGTGCCAGCAGCTTATCTACAGGACCATTGGGTCAGCCCCAGCATTTT. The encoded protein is CASSLSTGPLGQPQHF.

The CDR3 loop is CASSEAWGLGHSPLHF. Here the CDR3 DNA reads TGTGCCAGCAGTGAGGCTTGGGGTCTAGGCCACTCACCCCTCCACTTT. V gene TRBV2 combines with J gene TRBJ1-6; no firm D call. The V gene's germline CDR1 is SNHLY and CDR2 FYNNEI. Between the trimmed V and J ends, which lost 3 bases and 10 bases, there was a span of 19 bases. CDR3 length: 16 amino acids.

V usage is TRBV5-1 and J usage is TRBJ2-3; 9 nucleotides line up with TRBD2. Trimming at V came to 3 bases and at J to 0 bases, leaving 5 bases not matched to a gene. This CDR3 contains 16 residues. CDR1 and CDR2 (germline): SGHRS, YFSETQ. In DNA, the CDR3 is TGCGCCAGCAGCTCCGGGGCGGGGGGGAGCACAGATACGCAGTATTTT. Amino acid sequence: CASSSGAGGSTDTQYF. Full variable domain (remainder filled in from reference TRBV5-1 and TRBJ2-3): KAGVTQTPRYLIKTRGQQVTLSCSPISGHRSVSWYQQTPGQGLQFLFEYFSETQRNKGNFPGRFSGRQFSNSRSEMNVSTLELGDSALYLCASSSGAGGSTDTQYFGPGTRLTVL.

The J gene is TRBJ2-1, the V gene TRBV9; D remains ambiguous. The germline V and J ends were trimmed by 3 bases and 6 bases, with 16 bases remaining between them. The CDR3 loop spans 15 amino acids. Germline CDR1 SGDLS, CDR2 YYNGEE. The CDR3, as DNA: TGTGCCAGCAGCGCGACTCCTCTTGGAAGCAATGAGCAGTTCTTC. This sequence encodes CASSATPLGSNEQFF. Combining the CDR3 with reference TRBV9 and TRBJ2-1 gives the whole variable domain DSGVTQTPKHLITATGQRVTLRCSPRSGDLSVYWYQQSLDQGLQFLIQYYNGEERAKGNILERFSAQQFPDLHSELNLSSLELGDSALYFCASSATPLGSNEQFFGPGTRLTVL.

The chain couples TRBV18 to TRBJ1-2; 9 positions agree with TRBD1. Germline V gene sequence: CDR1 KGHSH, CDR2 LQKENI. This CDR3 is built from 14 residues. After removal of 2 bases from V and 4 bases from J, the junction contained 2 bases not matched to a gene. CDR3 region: CASSPLGQGYGYTF. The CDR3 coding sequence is TGTGCCAGCTCACCATTGGGACAGGGCTATGGCTACACCTTC. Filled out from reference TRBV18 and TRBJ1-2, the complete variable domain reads NAGVMQNPRHLVRRRGQEARLRCSPMKGHSHVYWYRQLPEEGLKFMVYLQKENIIDESGMPKERFSAEFPKEGPSILRIQQVVRGDSAAYFCASSPLGQGYGYTFGSGTRLTVV.

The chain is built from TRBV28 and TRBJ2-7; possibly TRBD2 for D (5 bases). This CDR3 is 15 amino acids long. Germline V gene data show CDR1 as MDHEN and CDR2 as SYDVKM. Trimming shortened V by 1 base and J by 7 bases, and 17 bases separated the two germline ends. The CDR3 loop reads CASSLYPAGRGEQYF. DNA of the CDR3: TGTGCCAGCAGTTTATACCCCGCCGGTCGGGGAGAGCAGTACTTC.

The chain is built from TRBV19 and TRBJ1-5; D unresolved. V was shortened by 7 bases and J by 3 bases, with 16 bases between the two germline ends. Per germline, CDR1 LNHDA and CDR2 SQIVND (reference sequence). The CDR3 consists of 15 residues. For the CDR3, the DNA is TGTGCCAGTAAGACCCAGGCGGCTTCCAATCAGCCCCAGCATTTT. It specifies CASKTQAASNQPQHF.

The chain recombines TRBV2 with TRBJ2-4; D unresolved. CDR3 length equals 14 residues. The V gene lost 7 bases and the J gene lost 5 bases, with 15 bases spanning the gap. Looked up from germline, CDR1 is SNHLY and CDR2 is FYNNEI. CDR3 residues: CASTPGEVQNIQYF. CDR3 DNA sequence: TGTGCCAGCACCCCCGGAGAGGTCCAAAACATTCAGTACTTC.

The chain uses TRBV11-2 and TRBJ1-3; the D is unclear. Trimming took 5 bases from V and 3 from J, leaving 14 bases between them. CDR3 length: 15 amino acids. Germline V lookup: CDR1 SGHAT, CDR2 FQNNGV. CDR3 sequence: CASSPGVLGGNTIYF. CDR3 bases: TGTGCCAGCAGCCCCGGGGTTTTAGGTGGAAACACCATATATTTT.

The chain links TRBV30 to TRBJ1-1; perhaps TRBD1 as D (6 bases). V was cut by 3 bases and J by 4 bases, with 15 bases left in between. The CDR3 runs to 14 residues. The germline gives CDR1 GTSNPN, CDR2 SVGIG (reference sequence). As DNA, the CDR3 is TGTGCCTGGAGATTTTCGGGGGCGCGCACTGAAGCTTTCTTT. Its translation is CAWRFSGARTEAFF.

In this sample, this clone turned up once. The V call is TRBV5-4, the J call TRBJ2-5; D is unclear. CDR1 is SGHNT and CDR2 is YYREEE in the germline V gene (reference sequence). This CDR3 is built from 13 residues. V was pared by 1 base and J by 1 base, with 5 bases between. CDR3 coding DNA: TGTGCCAGCAGCTTGTCAGCCCAAGAGACCCAGTACTTC. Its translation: CASSLSAQETQYF.

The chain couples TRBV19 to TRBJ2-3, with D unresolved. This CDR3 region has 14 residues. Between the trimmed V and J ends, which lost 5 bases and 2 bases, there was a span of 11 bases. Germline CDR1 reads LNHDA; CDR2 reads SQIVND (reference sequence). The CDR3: CASSVPGFTDTQYF. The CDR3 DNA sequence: TGTGCCAGTAGTGTCCCAGGTTTCACAGATACGCAGTATTTT.

The CDR3 DNA follows: TGTGCCTGGAGTTATATATTCCAAGGGACAGGGAGGATGAACACTGAAGCTTTCTTT. It specifies CAWSYIFQGTGRMNTEAFF. The chain combines TRBV30 with TRBJ1-1, with 9 bases aligning to TRBD1. The V gene's germline CDR1 is GTSNPN and CDR2 SVGIG (reference sequence). After removal of 2 bases from V and 0 bases from J, the junction contained 16 bases not matched to a gene. The CDR3 spans 19 residues.

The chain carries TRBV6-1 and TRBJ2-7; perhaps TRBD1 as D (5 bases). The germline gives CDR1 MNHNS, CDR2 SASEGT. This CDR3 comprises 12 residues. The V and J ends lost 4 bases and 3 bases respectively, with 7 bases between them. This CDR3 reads CASSGQGYEQYF. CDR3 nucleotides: TGTGCCAGCAGTGGTCAGGGCTACGAGCAGTACTTC.

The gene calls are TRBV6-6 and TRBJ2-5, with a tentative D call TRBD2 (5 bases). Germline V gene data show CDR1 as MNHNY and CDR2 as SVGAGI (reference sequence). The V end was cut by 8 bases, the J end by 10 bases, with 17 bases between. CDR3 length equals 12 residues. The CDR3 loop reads CASGGLATFQYF. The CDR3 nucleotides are TGTGCCAGCGGTGGTTTAGCGACATTCCAGTACTTC.

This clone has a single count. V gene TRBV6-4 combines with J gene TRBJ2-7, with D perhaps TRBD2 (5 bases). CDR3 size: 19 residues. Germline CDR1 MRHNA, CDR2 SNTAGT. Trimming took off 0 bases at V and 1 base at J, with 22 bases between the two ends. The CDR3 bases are TGTGCCAGCAGTGACTCTATGAGGGTCCTAAGGTTCAATTCCTACGAGCAGTACTTC. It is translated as CASSDSMRVLRFNSYEQYF.

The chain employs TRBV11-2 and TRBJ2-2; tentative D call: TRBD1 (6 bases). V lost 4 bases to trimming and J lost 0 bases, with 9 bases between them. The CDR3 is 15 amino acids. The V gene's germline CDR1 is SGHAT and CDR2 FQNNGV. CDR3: CASSYGTTNTGELFF. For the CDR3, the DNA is TGTGCCAGCAGCTACGGGACAACGAACACCGGGGAGCTGTTTTTT.